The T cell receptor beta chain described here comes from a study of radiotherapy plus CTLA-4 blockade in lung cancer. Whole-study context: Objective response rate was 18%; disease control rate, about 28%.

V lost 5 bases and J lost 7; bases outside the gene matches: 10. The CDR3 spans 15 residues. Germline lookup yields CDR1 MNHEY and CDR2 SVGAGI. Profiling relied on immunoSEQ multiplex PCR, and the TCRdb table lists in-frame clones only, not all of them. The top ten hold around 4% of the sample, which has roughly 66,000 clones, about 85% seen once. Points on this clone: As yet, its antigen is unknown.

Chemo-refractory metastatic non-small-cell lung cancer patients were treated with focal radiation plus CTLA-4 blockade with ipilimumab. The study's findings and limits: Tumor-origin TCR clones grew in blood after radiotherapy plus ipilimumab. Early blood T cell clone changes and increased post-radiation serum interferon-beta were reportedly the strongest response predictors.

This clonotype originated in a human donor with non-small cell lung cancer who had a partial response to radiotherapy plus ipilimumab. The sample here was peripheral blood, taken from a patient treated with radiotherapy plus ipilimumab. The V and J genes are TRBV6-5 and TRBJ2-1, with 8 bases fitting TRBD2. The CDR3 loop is CASSPLAGQTNEQFF. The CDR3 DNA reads TGTGCCAGCAGTCCTCTAGCGGGTCAAACGAATGAGCAGTTCTTC.